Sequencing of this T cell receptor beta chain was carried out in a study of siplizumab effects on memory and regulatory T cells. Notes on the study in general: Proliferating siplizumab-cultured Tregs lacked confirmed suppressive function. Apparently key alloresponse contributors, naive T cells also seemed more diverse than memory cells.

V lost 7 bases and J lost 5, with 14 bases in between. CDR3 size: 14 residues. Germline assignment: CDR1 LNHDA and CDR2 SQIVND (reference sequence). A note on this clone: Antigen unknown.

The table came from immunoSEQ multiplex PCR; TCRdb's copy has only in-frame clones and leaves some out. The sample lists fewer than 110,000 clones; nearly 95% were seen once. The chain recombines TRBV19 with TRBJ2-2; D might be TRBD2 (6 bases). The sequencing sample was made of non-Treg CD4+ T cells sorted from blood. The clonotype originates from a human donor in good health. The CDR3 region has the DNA TGTGCCAGTAATGTCGGGACTTCAACCGGGGAGCTGTTTTTT. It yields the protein CASNVGTSTGELFF.